Presented here are 31 T cell receptor beta chains from one specimen sequenced in a study of cytomegalovirus exposure and HLA in healthy donors. 13 Jbeta primers and 60 Vbeta primers were used for the PCR. Only in-frame clones appear in the TCRdb table, and some are missing; sequencing was by immunoSEQ multiplex PCR. The table has approximately 100,000 clones, 65% to 80% seen once. Sequencing input: PBMCs. These receptors were taken from a woman aged 45-60 years in good health and CMV-seropositive.

The chain is built from TRBV5-5 and TRBJ1-2; D call uncertain. Deletions cut 0 bases from V and 4 bases from J, with 16 bases between. The CDR3 sequence is 16 residues long. CDR1 and CDR2 (germline): SGHKS, YYEKEE (reference sequence). Here the CDR3 reads CASSLEWLGDGYGYTF. The CDR3 DNA follows: TGTGCCAGCAGCTTGGAGTGGTTGGGAGACGGCTATGGCTACACCTTC.

The chain joins TRBV5-4 to TRBJ2-3, with 8 bases fitting TRBD2. V lost 4 bases to trimming and J lost 4 bases; unmatched junction nucleotides: 8. The germline CDR1 and CDR2 sequences are SGHNT and YYREEE (reference sequence). The CDR3 sequence is 15 residues long. For the CDR3, the DNA is TGTGCCAGCAGCCCCGGGGGGGGCGCACCAGATACGCAGTATTTT. Its protein is CASSPGGGAPDTQYF. The entire variable domain, with the rest obtained from reference TRBV5-4 and TRBJ2-3, is as follows: ETGVTQSPTHLIKTRGQQVTLRCSSQSGHNTVSWYQQALGQGPQFIFQYYREEENGRGNFPPRFSGLQFPNYSSELNVNALELDDSALYLCASSPGGGAPDTQYFGPGTRLTVL.

The CDR3 nucleotides are TGTGCCACCACCAGCGGTGGCTACACCTTC. This encodes CATTSGGYTF. This sequence joins TRBV28 and TRBJ1-2, with D unclear. The CDR3 has 10 residues. In germline, CDR1 is MDHEN, CDR2 SYDVKM. V lost 10 bases to trimming and J lost 7 bases, with 10 bases between them.

This chain links TRBV5-4 with TRBJ1-1; D is unresolved. CDR3 length: 13 amino acids. Germline CDR1 and CDR2: SGHNT and YYREEE (reference sequence). The V gene lost 6 bases and the J gene lost 1 base, with 10 bases spanning the gap. The CDR3 bases are TGTGCCAGCACCCTGGACTGGAACACTGAAGCTTTCTTT. This codes for CASTLDWNTEAFF.

J is TRBJ2-3 and V is TRBV5-1; 9 bases line up with TRBD1. Germline V gives CDR1 SGHRS, CDR2 YFSETQ. V lost 2 bases to trimming and J lost 0 bases; unmatched junction nucleotides: 1. The CDR3 is 15 amino acids. The CDR3 DNA follows: TGCGCCAGCAGCTTACAGGGGGCGAGCACAGATACGCAGTATTTT. Translating gives CASSLQGASTDTQYF.

V and J are TRBV7-9 and TRBJ1-4, with TRBD1 matching 8 bases. V lost 6 bases to trimming and J lost 8 bases; unmatched junction nucleotides: 8. Germline CDR1 SEHNR, CDR2 FQNEAQ (reference sequence). The length of the CDR3 is 14 residues. The CDR3 loop reads CASRAGGTQEKLFF. The CDR3 DNA is TGTGCCAGCAGAGCAGGGGGCACCCAGGAAAAACTGTTTTTT.

The chain recombines TRBV4-3 with TRBJ2-2, with a possible D match to TRBD1 (6 bases). This CDR3 is 16 amino acids long. The V end was cut by 0 bases, the J end by 0 bases, with 8 bases between. Per germline, CDR1 LGHNA and CDR2 YSLEER. The CDR3 reads CASSQETGTNTGELFF. The CDR3 DNA sequence: TGCGCCAGCAGCCAAGAAACAGGGACGAACACCGGGGAGCTGTTTTTT.

The rearrangement joins TRBV7-3 to TRBJ2-1; 9 bases fit TRBD2. The CDR3 is 15 residues long. CDR1 SGHTA and CDR2 FQGTGA come from the germline V gene. J lost 13 bases, V lost 5 bases, and 15 bases had no gene match. This CDR3 is CASSPGKRAGGLQFF. CDR3 DNA: TGTGCCAGCAGCCCAGGAAAAAGAGCGGGGGGACTCCAGTTCTTC.

The rearrangement uses TRBV11-1 and TRBJ2-3; 8 positions match TRBD1. The junction had 6 bases not matched to a gene; V was cut back by 4 bases and J by 0 bases. Germline V gives CDR1 SGHAT, CDR2 FQDESV (reference sequence). The CDR3 length is 16 residues. The DNA for the CDR3 is TGTGCCAGCAGCTCCCGGGACAGGCCTAGCACAGATACGCAGTATTTT. Translating it yields CASSSRDRPSTDTQYF. Using reference TRBV11-1 and TRBJ2-3 for the parts outside the CDR3, the full variable domain is EAEVAQSPRYKITEKSQAVAFWCDPISGHATLYWYRQILGQGPELLVQFQDESVVDDSQLPKDRFSAERLKGVDSTLKIQPAELGDSAMYLCASSSRDRPSTDTQYFGPGTRLTVL.

The V gene is TRBV2, the J gene TRBJ1-1; 7 nucleotides agree with TRBD1. The CDR3 is made up of 13 amino acids. The V segment lost 3 bases and the J segment 3 bases; nucleotides outside the gene matches: 1. The germline V gene has CDR1 SNHLY and CDR2 FYNNEI. CDR3 nucleotides: TGTGCCAGCAGTGATAGGGGGCACACTGAAGCTTTCTTT. Protein sequence: CASSDRGHTEAFF. Complete variable domain (other parts from reference TRBV2 and TRBJ1-1): EPEVTQTPSHQVTQMGQEVILRCVPISNHLYFYWYRQILGQKVEFLVSFYNNEISEKSEIFDDQFSVERPDGSNFTLKIRSTKLEDSAMYFCASSDRGHTEAFFGQGTRLTVV.

The gene calls are TRBV5-1 and TRBJ2-7, with 11 positions matching TRBD1. This CDR3 is 16 amino acids long. The V and J ends lost 4 bases and 3 bases, in that order; junction bases with no gene match: 9. Germline values: CDR1 SGHRS, CDR2 YFSETQ. The DNA for the CDR3 is TGCGCCAGCAGCCAAGGGACCGGGACAGGGGGCTACGAGCAGTACTTC. Translating it yields CASSQGTGTGGYEQYF.

Concerning this clone itself: Other DNA sequences in this specimen translate into the identical CDR3. The V call is TRBV12-1, the J call TRBJ1-1; no check of the table's D call, TRBD1, against the DNA was made. TRBV12-1 has pseudogene status. This CDR3 has 23 residues. For the CDR3, the DNA is TGTGCCAGCAGCTATGGAATCCGTGGCAGGATCAGGGGGGCCCTCCACATGAACACTGAAGCTTTCTTT. It codes for CASSYGIRGRIRGALHMNTEAFF.

This clone was recorded a few times. V is TRBV4-1 and J is TRBJ2-7; 9 nucleotides match TRBD1. Trimming at V came to 0 bases and at J to 6 bases, leaving 6 bases not matched to a gene. The CDR3 covers 15 residues. Germline lookup yields CDR1 MGHRA and CDR2 YSYEKL. CDR3 bases: TGCGCCAGCAGCCAAGATGGGACAGGGCCGGGCGAGCAGTACTTC. Translating it yields CASSQDGTGPGEQYF.

The V and J genes are TRBV28 and TRBJ2-4, with 12 bases lining up with TRBD2. Germline lookup yields CDR1 MDHEN and CDR2 SYDVKM. The V and J ends lost 6 bases and 4 bases, in that order; junction bases with no gene match: 4. The CDR3 is 15 residues long. In DNA form, the CDR3 reads TGTGCCAGCAGCTCCCTAGCGGGGGGGAAAAACATTCAGTACTTC. Translated, it gives CASSSLAGGKNIQYF.

This sequence joins TRBV12-5 and TRBJ2-3, with TRBD2 matching 14 bases. The CDR3 sequence is 16 residues long. The junction had 7 bases not matched to a gene; V was cut back by 7 bases and J by 4 bases. Germline-derived CDR1 and CDR2 are LGHNT and FRNRAP. CDR3 sequence (DNA): TGTGCTAGTGCCCTTGGGGGACTAGCGGGGGCAGATACGCAGTATTTT. Translation: CASALGGLAGADTQYF.

V usage is TRBV5-6 and J usage is TRBJ2-3; the match to TRBD2 covers 10 bases. The CDR3 consists of 16 residues. Germline values: CDR1 SGHDT, CDR2 YYEEEE. V gave up 0 bases and J gave up 4 bases; unmatched junction bases: 5. In DNA form, the CDR3 reads TGTGCCAGCAGCTTGGTTAAGCGGGGGGGCCCAGATACGCAGTATTTT. It is translated as CASSLVKRGGPDTQYF.

Comment on this clone: An end of the junction does not agree with germline; a read error may underlie this. The chain uses TRBV7-9 and TRBJ1-5; D call uncertain. The V gene's germline CDR1 is SEHNR and CDR2 FQNEAQ (reference sequence). CDR3 length: 15 residues. CDR3: CSSSLGGGGNQPQHF. CDR3 in DNA: TGTTCCAGCAGCTTAGGAGGTGGAGGCAATCAGCCCCAGCATTTT. The full variable domain, completed using reference TRBV7-9 and TRBJ1-5, is DTGVSQNPRHKITKRGQNVTFRCDPISEHNRLYWYRQTLGQGPEFLTYFQNEAQLEKSRLLSDRFSAERPKGSFSTLEIQRTEQGDSAMYLCSSSLGGGGNQPQHFGDGTRLSIL.

The genes are TRBV28 and TRBJ1-6; TRBD1 aligns across 7 bases. Per the germline V gene, CDR1 is MDHEN and CDR2 is SYDVKM. CDR3 length: 14 residues. J gave up 4 bases and V 5 bases, and 2 bases lay outside the gene matches. This CDR3 is CASSPTGYNSPLHF. The CDR3, as DNA: TGTGCCAGCAGTCCGACAGGGTATAATTCACCCCTCCACTTT. Combining the CDR3 with reference TRBV28 and TRBJ1-6 gives the whole variable domain DVKVTQSSRYLVKRTGEKVFLECVQDMDHENMFWYRQDPGLGLRLIYFSYDVKMKEKGDIPEGYSVSREKKERFSLILESASTNQTSMYLCASSPTGYNSPLHFGNGTRLTVT.

This CDR3 is CASSSPQGWGTEAFF. CDR3 sequence (DNA): TGTGCCAGCAGTTCCCCGCAGGGATGGGGCACTGAAGCTTTCTTT. V gene TRBV28 combines with J gene TRBJ1-1; a possible D gene is TRBD1 (5 bases). The germline gives CDR1 MDHEN, CDR2 SYDVKM. The V end lost 4 bases, the J end lost 4 bases, and 16 bases lay between the germline ends. This CDR3 spans 15 amino acids.

This chain links TRBV6-1 with TRBJ1-4, with 9 bases aligning to TRBD1. The trim removed 4 bases at V and 7 bases at J, leaving 7 bases unmatched. From germline, CDR1 is MNHNS and CDR2 SASEGT. This CDR3 spans 15 amino acids. CDR3 bases: TGTGCCAGCAGTGTCTCACAGGGGGCGTTTGAAAAACTGTTTTTT. It translates to CASSVSQGAFEKLFF.

The CDR3 is CASRPGQGSNQPQHF. In DNA form, the CDR3 reads TGTGCCAGTAGGCCCGGACAGGGGAGCAATCAGCCCCAGCATTTT. The V and J genes are TRBV19 and TRBJ1-5; TRBD1 aligns across 9 bases. The CDR3 sequence is 15 residues long. V gave up 6 bases and J gave up 1 base; unmatched junction bases: 4. From germline, CDR1 is LNHDA and CDR2 SQIVND (reference sequence).

On this clone: One end of the junction does not line up with germline, which may come from a read error. This CDR3 is also generated by other DNA sequences in the sample. This chain joins TRBV28 and TRBJ1-3, with a tentative D call TRBD1 (5 bases). Germline CDR1 MDHEN, CDR2 SYDVKM. CDR3 length: 16 amino acids. The CDR3 region has the DNA TGTGCCAGCAGTTTACGGGGGAATAATGCTGGGAACACCATATATTTT. It codes for CASSLRGNNAGNTIYF. Full variable domain (outside the CDR3, taken from reference TRBV28 and TRBJ1-3): DVKVTQSSRYLVKRTGEKVFLECVQDMDHENMFWYRQDPGLGLRLIYFSYDVKMKEKGDIPEGYSVSREKKERFSLILESASTNQTSMYLCASSLRGNNAGNTIYFGEGSWLTVV.

In its sample, this clone was seen a few times. This chain links TRBV11-2 with TRBJ2-1; TRBD2 matches at 9 bases. CDR3 length equals 19 residues. Per the germline V gene, CDR1 is SGHAT and CDR2 is FQNNGV. The V and J ends lost 5 bases and 0 bases, in that order; junction bases with no gene match: 14. The CDR3: CASSPRISGGLSSYNEQFF. In DNA form, the CDR3 reads TGTGCCAGCAGCCCCCGGATCAGCGGGGGGCTGAGCTCCTACAATGAGCAGTTCTTC.

The chain employs TRBV18 and TRBJ1-1, with D possibly being TRBD1 (6 bases). The CDR3 has 17 amino acids. Trimming removed 2 bases at V and 5 bases at J, with 21 bases between. Germline CDR1 is KGHSH and CDR2 is LQKENI. Here the CDR3 DNA reads TGTGCCAGCTCACCAAGCAGCAGGGGCGCACGCGGGACTGAAGCTTTCTTT. This gives the protein CASSPSSRGARGTEAFF.

This rearrangement joins TRBV4-2 to TRBJ2-5, with 14 bases identical to TRBD2. The V and J ends lost 4 bases and 2 bases, in that order; junction bases with no gene match: 6. In germline, CDR1 is LGHNA, CDR2 YNFKEQ. The CDR3 totals 17 residues. CDR3 residues: CASSRSGLAGGQETQYF. The CDR3 nucleotides read TGTGCCAGCAGCCGCTCAGGACTAGCGGGGGGACAAGAGACCCAGTACTTC.

The chain recombines TRBV2 with TRBJ1-5, with TRBD1 as a possible D gene (6 bases). The CDR3 loop spans 14 amino acids. Germline V gene sequence: CDR1 SNHLY, CDR2 FYNNEI. V gave up 9 bases and J gave up 7 bases, with 19 bases separating them. CDR3 region: CASGGTGQEQPQHF. The DNA of the CDR3 is TGTGCCAGTGGGGGTACAGGGCAGGAACAGCCCCAGCATTTT.

This chain connects TRBV2 to TRBJ2-5; 11 bases match TRBD1. The CDR3 is 12 amino acids. The V gene's germline CDR1 is SNHLY and CDR2 FYNNEI. The V segment lost 11 bases and the J segment 5 bases; nucleotides outside the gene matches: 4. This CDR3 reads CAGQGAEETQYF. As DNA, the CDR3 is TGTGCCGGACAGGGGGCCGAGGAGACCCAGTACTTC.

CDR3 sequence: CASSVVWDRDSNEQFF. The CDR3 DNA reads as TGTGCCAGCAGCGTAGTGTGGGACAGGGACAGCAATGAGCAGTTCTTC. The genes are TRBV28 and TRBJ2-1, with TRBD1 identical over 9 bases. There are 16 residues in the CDR3. With V trimmed by 6 bases and J by 6 bases, 12 bases remained unmatched. Germline lookup yields CDR1 MDHEN and CDR2 SYDVKM.

The chain links TRBV10-3 to TRBJ1-1, with unresolved D. Trimming shortened V by 0 bases and J by 5 bases, and 7 bases separated the two germline ends. Germline V gives CDR1 ENHRY, CDR2 SYGVKD. This CDR3 has 13 amino acids. The CDR3 loop reads CAISESMRTEAFF. CDR3 nucleotide sequence: TGTGCCATCAGTGAGTCTATGCGGACTGAAGCTTTCTTT.

This clone has only one observation. The CDR3 loop is CATSRDRASGGGDEQFF. The DNA for the CDR3 is TGTGCCACCAGCAGAGATCGAGCTAGCGGGGGCGGGGACGAGCAGTTCTTC. The chain employs TRBV15 and TRBJ2-1; 10 nucleotides match TRBD2. The V segment lost 0 bases and the J segment 10 bases; nucleotides outside the gene matches: 12. The CDR3 has 17 amino acids. Per the germline V gene, CDR1 is LNHNV and CDR2 is YYDKDF (reference sequence).

The chain couples TRBV5-1 to TRBJ2-1; TRBD1 aligns across 7 bases. The germline V gene encodes CDR1 SGHRS and CDR2 YFSETQ. This CDR3 is built from 16 residues. Trimming removed 4 bases from V and 3 bases from J; junction bases left unmatched: 10. The chain's CDR3 is CASSPRQGFDYNEQFF. The CDR3, as DNA: TGCGCCAGCAGCCCGAGACAGGGATTCGACTACAATGAGCAGTTCTTC.